A single sample is the source of the 13 T cell receptor beta chains below, sequenced in a study of cytomegalovirus exposure and HLA in healthy donors. 13 Jbeta primers and 60 Vbeta primers were used for the PCR. The repertoire was sequenced with immunoSEQ multiplex PCR; TCRdb's copy has only in-frame clones and lacks some. The profile covers some 140,000 clones, with around 74% appearing a single time and about 2.7% taken by the ten largest. Sequencing was carried out using PBMCs. The receptors were sampled from a young man in good health and CMV-seronegative.

The chain couples TRBV2 to TRBJ2-1, with TRBD2 matching 12 bases. The CDR3 sequence is 17 residues long. CDR1 and CDR2 from the germline V gene are SNHLY and FYNNEI. Unmatched junction bases numbered 10, after V lost 6 bases and J lost 4 bases. CDR3 amino acids: CASRATSGGPFYNEQFF. CDR3 in DNA: TGTGCCAGCAGGGCGACTAGCGGGGGACCTTTTTACAATGAGCAGTTCTTC.

This clone was detected only once. The V and J genes are TRBV2 and TRBJ1-5, with 9 bases identical to TRBD1. The CDR3 is made up of 15 amino acids. The germline CDR1 and CDR2 sequences are SNHLY and FYNNEI. V lost 6 bases and J lost 3; bases outside the gene matches: 6. The CDR3 bases are TGTGCCAGCAGAGCCGGGACAGGGTACAATCAGCCCCAGCATTTT. It is translated as CASRAGTGYNQPQHF.

The V call is TRBV5-6, the J call TRBJ1-5, with 10 bases that match TRBD1. CDR1 is SGHDT and CDR2 is YYEEEE in the germline V gene. CDR3 length: 16 residues. Germline trimming cut 2 bases from V and 2 bases from J; bases unmatched to any gene: 4. In DNA form, the CDR3 reads TGTGCCAGCAGCTTAACCGGGACAGGGGGCAATCAGCCCCAGCATTTT. It translates to CASSLTGTGGNQPQHF. The full variable domain, rest sourced from reference TRBV5-6 and TRBJ1-5, is DAGVTQSPTHLIKTRGQQVTLRCSPKSGHDTVSWYQQALGQGPQFIFQYYEEEERQRGNFPDRFSGHQFPNYSSELNVNALLLGDSALYLCASSLTGTGGNQPQHFGDGTRLSIL.

The chain links TRBV5-1 to TRBJ2-7, with 9 bases lining up with TRBD1. CDR1 SGHRS and CDR2 YFSETQ come from the germline V gene. V trimming: 4 bases; J trimming: 4 bases; junction bases outside the gene matches: 6. The CDR3 spans 14 residues. This CDR3 reads CASSDGGTGYEQYV. CDR3 DNA: TGCGCCAGCAGCGACGGAGGGACAGGGTACGAGCAGTACGTC.

This clone was observed a single time. The chain uses TRBV18 and TRBJ2-1; TRBD2 agrees at 11 bases. The CDR3 loop spans 16 amino acids. With V trimmed by 6 bases and J by 2 bases, 6 bases remained unmatched. Germline V CDR1 and CDR2: KGHSH, LQKENI. The CDR3 is CASSRELAGAYNEQFF. In DNA, the CDR3 is TGTGCCAGCTCGCGCGAACTAGCGGGGGCCTACAATGAGCAGTTCTTC.

This chain links TRBV5-8 with TRBJ1-5; 9 bases map to TRBD1. CDR3 length: 14 amino acids. The germline gives CDR1 SGHTS, CDR2 YDEGEE. V was clipped by 4 bases and J by 5 bases; unmatched bases: 4. The CDR3 loop reads CASSQGQGHQPQHF. CDR3 nucleotides: TGTGCCAGCAGCCAAGGACAGGGGCATCAGCCCCAGCATTTT.

The chain recombines TRBV27 with TRBJ2-5, with D possibly matching TRBD2 (6 bases). CDR1 is MNHEY, CDR2 SMNVEV, per germline (reference sequence). The CDR3 is 15 amino acids. Trimming left V 0 bases short and J 4 bases short, with 12 bases between. CDR3 nucleotide sequence: TGTGCCAGCAGTTTATCGGGCGGGGTGGGAGAGACCCAGTACTTC. It specifies CASSLSGGVGETQYF.

This clone appeared a single time. The gene calls are TRBV11-2 and TRBJ1-1; the match to TRBD1 covers 7 bases. From germline, CDR1 is SGHAT and CDR2 FQNNGV. The CDR3 sequence is 14 residues long. Trimming cost V 3 bases and J 5 bases; bases outside gene matches: 6. The CDR3 loop is CASSFQGEATEAFF. CDR3 DNA sequence: TGTGCCAGCAGCTTCCAGGGGGAGGCGACTGAAGCTTTCTTT.

The gene calls are TRBV5-6 and TRBJ2-3; the match to TRBD1 covers 7 bases. Germline-derived CDR1 and CDR2 are SGHDT and YYEEEE. This CDR3 spans 14 amino acids. The V segment lost 0 bases and the J segment 4 bases; nucleotides outside the gene matches: 2. CDR3: CASSLAQGADTQYF. CDR3 in DNA: TGTGCCAGCAGCTTGGCTCAGGGGGCAGATACGCAGTATTTT.

The chain couples TRBV6-1 to TRBJ1-2, with 7 bases aligning to TRBD1. The V and J ends lost 6 bases and 3 bases, in that order; junction bases with no gene match: 7. The CDR3 covers 14 residues. CDR1 and CDR2 from the germline V gene are MNHNS and SASEGT. The CDR3, as DNA: TGTGCCAGCAGACCCCAGGGGGAATACTATGGCTACACCTTC. This encodes CASRPQGEYYGYTF.

V is TRBV7-2 and J is TRBJ2-7, with 11 bases aligning to TRBD1. Per germline, CDR1 SGHTA and CDR2 FQGNSA. The CDR3 has 14 residues. The V segment lost 6 bases and the J segment 4 bases; nucleotides outside the gene matches: 5. CDR3 loop: CASRLDRGLYEQYF. Written as DNA, the CDR3 is TGTGCCAGCAGGTTGGACAGGGGGCTATACGAGCAGTACTTC.

V usage is TRBV5-1 and J usage is TRBJ2-1, with 9 bases fitting TRBD1. V lost 6 bases, J lost 5 bases, and 6 bases stayed unmatched. Germline CDR1 reads SGHRS; CDR2 reads YFSETQ. CDR3 size: 14 residues. As DNA, the CDR3 is TGCGCCAGCATCCCCGGGACAGGGAACAATGAGCAGTTCTTC. Translating gives CASIPGTGNNEQFF.

The genes are TRBV5-4 and TRBJ2-5, with a possible D match to TRBD2 (6 bases). V was cut by 0 bases and J by 3 bases, with 12 bases left in between. The CDR3 extends over 15 amino acids. Germline V gives CDR1 SGHNT, CDR2 YYREEE (reference sequence). DNA for the CDR3: TGTGCCAGCAGCTTGGCCGGGGGAGGTAAAGAGACCCAGTACTTC. Translating gives CASSLAGGGKETQYF.